This T cell receptor beta chain was recovered during a study of blood T cell repertoires in COVID-19. Looking at the study overall: Specimens from acute and convalescent COVID-19 originated in the United States, Italy and Spain.

TCRdb's copy holds only in-frame clones and misses some; the assay was immunoSEQ multiplex PCR. The data show 40,000 to 45,000 clones, 75% to 90% seen once. The CDR3 length is 15 residues. Per germline, CDR1 MGHDK and CDR2 SYGVNS. With 3 bases removed from V and 4 bases from J, the gap between germline ends came to 13 bases. The specimen was peripheral blood. This clonotype originated in a man aged 50 or older with active COVID-19. The genes are TRBV25-1 and TRBJ2-1, with D tentatively TRBD2 (5 bases). CDR3 sequence: CASSDGGPYYNEQFF. DNA of the CDR3: TGTGCCAGCAGTGACGGAGGCCCGTATTACAATGAGCAGTTCTTC.